Listed below are T cell receptor beta chains from one sample, sequenced in a study of blood T cell repertoires in COVID-19. Generated by immunoSEQ multiplex PCR, the TCRdb table keeps only in-frame clones and is missing some. This sample has some 490,000 clones; roughly nine tenths occur once, and the top ten carry roughly 8.5%. The sample taken for sequencing was PBMCs or T cells enriched from blood (not recorded which). These receptors were obtained from a woman aged 55-70 years who had recovered from COVID-19. CDR3s include the opening cysteine and the closing phenylalanine or tryptophan. The D gene is left open where the match is weak. Clone size is stated in some rows and not others, as once, few, many or a class when expanded.

CDR3nt: TGTGCCAGCAGCGGCGGGACAGGGCTGAACACTGAAGCTTTCTTT
CDR3aa: CASSGGTGLNTEAFF
v_gene: TRBV2
j_gene: TRBJ1-1
abundance: .
d_gene: TRBD1

CDR3nt: TGCGCCAGCAGCTCCGACGGGGGGCTCCCCGATGAGCAGTTCTTC
CDR3aa: CASSSDGGLPDEQFF
v_gene: TRBV5-1
j_gene: TRBJ2-1
abundance: once
d_gene: .

CDR3nt: TGTGCCTGGAACCTGGGAGTGAACACTGAAGCTTTCTTT
CDR3aa: CAWNLGVNTEAFF
v_gene: TRBV30
j_gene: TRBJ1-1
abundance: .
d_gene: .

CDR3nt: TGCGCCAGCAGCCAGGAGGGTTACACAGATACGCAGTATTTT
CDR3aa: CASSQEGYTDTQYF
v_gene: TRBV5-1
j_gene: TRBJ2-3
abundance: .
d_gene: .

CDR3nt: TGTGCCAGCAGCGCGGGCGGGGGGCGGCATGGCTACACCTTC
CDR3aa: CASSAGGGRHGYTF
v_gene: TRBV5-8
j_gene: TRBJ1-2
abundance: .
d_gene: .

CDR3nt: TGTGCCAGCTCAAACCTAGGGGGTGCTGACTCTGGAAACACCATATATTTT
CDR3aa: CASSNLGGADSGNTIYF
v_gene: TRBV18
j_gene: TRBJ1-3
abundance: .
d_gene: .

CDR3nt: TGCGCCAGCAGCCTGAGAGGTAACTATGAGCAGTTCTTC
CDR3aa: CASSLRGNYEQFF
v_gene: TRBV5-1
j_gene: TRBJ2-1
abundance: .
d_gene: .

CDR3nt: TGTGCCAGCAGTTACTCTGGGGGACAGGGACCTGAAGCTTTCTTT
CDR3aa: CASSYSGGQGPEAFF
v_gene: TRBV6-5
j_gene: TRBJ1-1
abundance: .
d_gene: TRBD1

CDR3nt: TGTGCCAGCAGCTCCAGGGGAATGAACACTGAAGCTTTCTTT
CDR3aa: CASSSRGMNTEAFF
v_gene: TRBV5-6
j_gene: TRBJ1-1
abundance: .
d_gene: .

CDR3nt: .
CDR3aa: CASSTSTEDGYTF
v_gene: TRBV2
j_gene: TRBJ1-2
abundance: few
d_gene: .

CDR3nt: TGCAGCGTTGGTATGCAGGGGACAGTTAATGAAAAACTGTTTTTT
CDR3aa: CSVGMQGTVNEKLFF
v_gene: TRBV29-1
j_gene: TRBJ1-4
abundance: once
d_gene: TRBD1

CDR3nt: TGTGCCAGCAGCTACTACCCGGGCCGGGGGATTACGAGGACTGAAGCTTTCTTT
CDR3aa: CASSYYPGRGITRTEAFF
v_gene: TRBV13
j_gene: TRBJ1-1
abundance: .
d_gene: .

CDR3nt: TGTGCCAGCACACGGACTAGCGGGGGGGCCCACGAGCAGTACTTC
CDR3aa: CASTRTSGGAHEQYF
v_gene: TRBV6-5
j_gene: TRBJ2-7
abundance: .
d_gene: TRBD2

CDR3nt: TGCGCCAGCAGCTGGTGGGACACCTCCACCGGGGAGCTGTTTTTT
CDR3aa: CASSWWDTSTGELFF
v_gene: TRBV5-1
j_gene: TRBJ2-2
abundance: .
d_gene: .

CDR3nt: TGCGCCAGCATCGGTTACTTGAAAGGAGGACAAGAGACCCAGTACTTC
CDR3aa: CASIGYLKGGQETQYF
v_gene: TRBV10-1
j_gene: TRBJ2-5
abundance: .
d_gene: .

CDR3nt: TGTGCCAGCAGCCAAGGCGGGGGGAAGCAGTTCTTC
CDR3aa: CASSQGGGKQFF
v_gene: TRBV3-1/TRBV3-2
j_gene: TRBJ2-1
abundance: .
d_gene: TRBD2

CDR3nt: TGCGCCAGCAGCCCACAGCAGGGGCGGAGCACTGAAGCTTTCTTT
CDR3aa: CASSPQQGRSTEAFF
v_gene: TRBV5-1
j_gene: TRBJ1-1
abundance: .
d_gene: .

CDR3nt: TGTGCCAGCAGTGAACTAGAAACCGGGACAGGGAAGTATGGCTACACCTTC
CDR3aa: CASSELETGTGKYGYTF
v_gene: TRBV25-1
j_gene: TRBJ1-2
abundance: once
d_gene: TRBD1

CDR3nt: TGTGCCAGCAGTTACGCACTACAGGGGGGGACTGAAGCTTTCTTT
CDR3aa: CASSYALQGGTEAFF
v_gene: TRBV6-6
j_gene: TRBJ1-1
abundance: .
d_gene: TRBD1

CDR3nt: TGCGCCAGCAGCCAAGGGGTAGCCTTTACTAACTATGGCTACACCTTC
CDR3aa: CASSQGVAFTNYGYTF
v_gene: TRBV4-1
j_gene: TRBJ1-2
abundance: .
d_gene: .

CDR3nt: TGTGCCAGCAGTGGCTCGGGACAGGGAATAGATGAGCAGTTCTTC
CDR3aa: CASSGSGQGIDEQFF
v_gene: TRBV6-2/TRBV6-3
j_gene: TRBJ2-1
abundance: .
d_gene: TRBD1

CDR3nt: TGCGCCAGCAAGACAGGGACGGGGGACGGGGAGCTGTTTTTT
CDR3aa: CASKTGTGDGELFF
v_gene: TRBV5-1
j_gene: TRBJ2-2
abundance: .
d_gene: .

CDR3nt: TGCAGTGCTAGTTCGGGGGGCTCGGGCGAGCAGTACTTC
CDR3aa: CSASSGGSGEQYF
v_gene: TRBV20-1
j_gene: TRBJ2-7
abundance: .
d_gene: .

CDR3nt: TGTGCCAGCAGCCCAACAGGGAACACTGAAGCTTTCTTT
CDR3aa: CASSPTGNTEAFF
v_gene: TRBV3-1/TRBV3-2
j_gene: TRBJ1-1
abundance: .
d_gene: .

CDR3nt: TGTGCCAGCAGCAGGACAGCAACTAATGAAAAACTGTTTTTT
CDR3aa: CASSRTATNEKLFF
v_gene: TRBV5-4
j_gene: TRBJ1-4
abundance: .
d_gene: .

CDR3nt: TGCAGCGTTGAAGATTGGGGACAGGCTAGCTCCTACAATGAGCAGTTCTTC
CDR3aa: CSVEDWGQASSYNEQFF
v_gene: TRBV29-1
j_gene: TRBJ2-1
abundance: .
d_gene: TRBD1

CDR3nt: TGTGCCAGCAGCTTAGGTGACAGGGGGATCTCGGAGACCCAGTACTTC
CDR3aa: CASSLGDRGISETQYF
v_gene: TRBV7-8
j_gene: TRBJ2-5
abundance: once
d_gene: TRBD1